This entry is about one TCR beta chain. Repertoires were generated with immunoSEQ multiplex PCR, while TCRdb's copy carries only in-frame clones and drops some. The sample includes some 66,000 clones, roughly 87% of them seen just once. The data were obtained in a study of OX40 agonist ivuxolimab in advanced cancers. CDR3 size: 13 residues. Germline lookup yields CDR1 SGHTA and CDR2 FQGTGA. The V and J ends lost 1 base and 3 bases respectively, with 6 bases between them. Material: CD4+ or CD8+ T cells sorted from blood, obtained in a trial of the OX40 agonist ivuxolimab. The chain carries TRBV7-3 and TRBJ1-1; the D is unclear. The receptor was isolated from an adult with an advanced solid tumor such as melanoma, head and neck, liver or kidney cancer. In DNA, the CDR3 is TGTGCCAGCAGCTTAAGGGTGGACACTGAAGCTTTCTTT. Translating gives CASSLRVDTEAFF.